Listed below are T cell receptor beta chains from one sample, sequenced in a study of T cells after posttransplantation cyclophosphamide. The protocol was immunoSEQ multiplex PCR, while the TCRdb copy is restricted to in-frame clones and leaves out a portion. The data show around 12,000 clones, with none appearing a single time. The specimen was PBMCs, collected after allogeneic stem cell transplant with posttransplant cyclophosphamide. Source of these receptors: a female patient aged 40-49 years who received an allogeneic stem cell transplant from an unrelated donor, was CMV-positive, and had acute GVHD only. A subset of T cells may come from the graft donor. The CDR3 runs from the conserved cysteine through the conserved F or W. The order of the fields is CDR3 DNA, CDR3 protein, D gene, J gene, V gene, clone size. The D gene is left open where the match is weak. The listing skips clone size in some rows; elsewhere it reads once, few, many or a size class.

CDR3 DNA: TGTGCCAGCAGCTTCGGGGGGCGGGCAGATACGCAGTATTTT; CDR3 protein: CASSFGGRADTQYF; D gene: NA; J gene: TRBJ2-3; V gene: TRBV5-4; clone size: NA
CDR3 DNA: TGTGCCAGCAGCGCCCGACAGGCGGGGGCCGGGGAGCTGTTTTTT; CDR3 protein: CASSARQAGAGELFF; D gene: NA; J gene: TRBJ2-2; V gene: TRBV9; clone size: many
CDR3 DNA: TGTGCCAGCAGTTGGAAACAGGGGCCCCTAGAGAAACTGTTTTTT; CDR3 protein: CASSWKQGPLEKLFF; D gene: TRBD1; J gene: TRBJ1-4; V gene: TRBV6-5; clone size: many
CDR3 DNA: TGTGCCAGCAGTCCGGGGGTATCCTACAATGAGCAGTTCTTC; CDR3 protein: CASSPGVSYNEQFF; D gene: NA; J gene: TRBJ2-1; V gene: TRBV27; clone size: NA
CDR3 DNA: TGTGCCAGCAGCTTAGGAGGGTGGGAGACCCAGTACTTC; CDR3 protein: CASSLGGWETQYF; D gene: NA; J gene: TRBJ2-5; V gene: TRBV7-3; clone size: many
CDR3 DNA: TGTGCCAGCAGCACCCGGACAGGGGATTTGAACATTCAGTACTTC; CDR3 protein: CASSTRTGDLNIQYF; D gene: TRBD1; J gene: TRBJ2-4; V gene: TRBV9; clone size: many
CDR3 DNA: TGCGCCAGCAGCTTGATCGGGGGTTCCTACGAGCAGTACTTC; CDR3 protein: CASSLIGGSYEQYF; D gene: NA; J gene: TRBJ2-7; V gene: TRBV5-1; clone size: few
CDR3 DNA: TGTGCCAGCAGCTTAACGGGAGGGGACACCCAAGAGACCCAGTACTTC; CDR3 protein: CASSLTGGDTQETQYF; D gene: NA; J gene: TRBJ2-5; V gene: TRBV7-3; clone size: NA
CDR3 DNA: TGTGCCAGCTCACCAGTGGGGGCAGGCAGCAATCAGCCCCAGCATTTT; CDR3 protein: CASSPVGAGSNQPQHF; D gene: NA; J gene: TRBJ1-5; V gene: TRBV18; clone size: many
CDR3 DNA: TGTGCCAGCAGCCCCCTAGGACAGGGGGCGCCTGGCTACACCTTC; CDR3 protein: CASSPLGQGAPGYTF; D gene: TRBD1; J gene: TRBJ1-2; V gene: TRBV7-6; clone size: many
CDR3 DNA: TGTGCCAGCAGCGTAGATCTACCGGGGGGGCCGAACACAGATACGCAGTATTTT; CDR3 protein: CASSVDLPGGPNTDTQYF; D gene: TRBD2; J gene: TRBJ2-3; V gene: TRBV9; clone size: few
CDR3 DNA: TGTGCCAGCAGTTTAACTAGCGGGAGAGAGCTCTACGAGCAGTACTTC; CDR3 protein: CASSLTSGRELYEQYF; D gene: TRBD2; J gene: TRBJ2-7; V gene: TRBV27; clone size: NA
CDR3 DNA: TGTGCCAGCAGCCCCAATCTTCAGGTGAACACTGAAGCTTTCTTT; CDR3 protein: CASSPNLQVNTEAFF; D gene: NA; J gene: TRBJ1-1; V gene: TRBV11-3; clone size: NA
CDR3 DNA: TGCGCCAGCAGCTTGGATCCGGTAATAGCCAAAAACATTCAGTACTTC; CDR3 protein: CASSLDPVIAKNIQYF; D gene: NA; J gene: TRBJ2-4; V gene: TRBV5-1; clone size: NA
CDR3 DNA: TGTGCCAGCAGCCATCCCGACCCTGGGGCGACCCAGTACTTC; CDR3 protein: CASSHPDPGATQYF; D gene: NA; J gene: TRBJ2-5; V gene: TRBV4-1; clone size: many
CDR3 DNA: TGTGCCAGCAGTCCCACGGGGATAGGGACAGGCGGTGGCTACACCTTC; CDR3 protein: CASSPTGIGTGGGYTF; D gene: TRBD1; J gene: TRBJ1-2; V gene: TRBV28; clone size: many
CDR3 DNA: TGTGCCAGCTCACGATTTACTAGCGGGGGGGCTCGGGACTATGAGCAGTTCTTC; CDR3 protein: CASSRFTSGGARDYEQFF; D gene: TRBD2; J gene: TRBJ2-1; V gene: TRBV18; clone size: NA
CDR3 DNA: TGCGCCAGCAGACCCCAGGGTTCTGGAAACACCATATATTTT; CDR3 protein: CASRPQGSGNTIYF; D gene: NA; J gene: TRBJ1-3; V gene: TRBV4-1; clone size: many
CDR3 DNA: TGTGCCAGCAGCACAAAACAGCTGGCGGATACGCAGTATTTT; CDR3 protein: CASSTKQLADTQYF; D gene: NA; J gene: TRBJ2-3; V gene: TRBV9; clone size: few
CDR3 DNA: TGTGCCAGCTCCCTACAGGGGGTGCTACTCAATTCACCCCTCCACTTT; CDR3 protein: CASSLQGVLLNSPLHF; D gene: TRBD1; J gene: TRBJ1-6; V gene: TRBV18; clone size: few
CDR3 DNA: TGTGCCAGCAGCCAAGATCTAGAGACCCAGTACTTC; CDR3 protein: CASSQDLETQYF; D gene: NA; J gene: TRBJ2-5; V gene: TRBV14; clone size: few
CDR3 DNA: TGTGCCAGCAGTTGGACAGGGAATGAGCAGTTCTTC; CDR3 protein: CASSWTGNEQFF; D gene: TRBD1; J gene: TRBJ2-1; V gene: TRBV2; clone size: NA
CDR3 DNA: TGTGCCAGCTCACCACCGGGACAGGGGTCAGATACGCAGTATTTT; CDR3 protein: CASSPPGQGSDTQYF; D gene: TRBD1; J gene: TRBJ2-3; V gene: TRBV18; clone size: many
CDR3 DNA: TGTGCCAGCAGTGTACTAGGACAGGGAAGTGACTATGGCTACACCTTC; CDR3 protein: CASSVLGQGSDYGYTF; D gene: TRBD1; J gene: TRBJ1-2; V gene: TRBV25-1; clone size: many
CDR3 DNA: TGCGCCAGCAGCCAAGTGGGGACTAGCGAGGAGACCCAGTACTTC; CDR3 protein: CASSQVGTSEETQYF; D gene: TRBD2; J gene: TRBJ2-5; V gene: TRBV4-1; clone size: many
CDR3 DNA: TGCGCCAGCAGCTTGGCGGCGGAGAACACCGGGGAGCTGTTTTTT; CDR3 protein: CASSLAAENTGELFF; D gene: NA; J gene: TRBJ2-2; V gene: TRBV5-1; clone size: many